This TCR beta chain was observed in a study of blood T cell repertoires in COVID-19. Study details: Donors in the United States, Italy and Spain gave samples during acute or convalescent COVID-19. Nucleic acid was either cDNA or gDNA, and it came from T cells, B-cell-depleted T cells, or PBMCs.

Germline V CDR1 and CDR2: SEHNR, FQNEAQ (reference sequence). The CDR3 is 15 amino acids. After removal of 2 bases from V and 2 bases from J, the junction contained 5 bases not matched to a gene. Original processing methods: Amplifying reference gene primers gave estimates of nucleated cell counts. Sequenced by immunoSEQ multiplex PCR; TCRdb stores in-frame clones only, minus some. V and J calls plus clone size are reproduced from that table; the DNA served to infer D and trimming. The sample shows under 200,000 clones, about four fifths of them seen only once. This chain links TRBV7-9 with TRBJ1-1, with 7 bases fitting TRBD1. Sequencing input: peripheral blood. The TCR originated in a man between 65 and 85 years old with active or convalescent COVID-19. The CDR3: CASSLSQGGNTEAFF. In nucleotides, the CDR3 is TGTGCCAGCAGCTTATCTCAAGGGGGCAACACTGAAGCTTTCTTT.